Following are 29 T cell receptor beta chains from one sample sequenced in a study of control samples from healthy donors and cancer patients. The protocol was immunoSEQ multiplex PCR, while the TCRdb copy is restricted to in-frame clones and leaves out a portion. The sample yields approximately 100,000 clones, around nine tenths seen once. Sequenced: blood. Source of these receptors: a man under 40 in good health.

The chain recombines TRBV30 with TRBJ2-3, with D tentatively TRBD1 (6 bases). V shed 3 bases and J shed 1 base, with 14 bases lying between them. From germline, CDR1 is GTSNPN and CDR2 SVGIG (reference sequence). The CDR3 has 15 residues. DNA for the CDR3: TGTGCCTGGAGAACGTGGGGGCCCGGCACAGATACGCAGTATTTT. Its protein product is CAWRTWGPGTDTQYF.

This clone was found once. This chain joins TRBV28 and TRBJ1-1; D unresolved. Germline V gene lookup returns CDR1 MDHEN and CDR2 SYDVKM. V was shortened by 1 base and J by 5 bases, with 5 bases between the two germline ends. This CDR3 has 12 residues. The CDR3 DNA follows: TGTGCCAGCAGTTTATACGGGACTGAAGCTTTCTTT. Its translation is CASSLYGTEAFF.

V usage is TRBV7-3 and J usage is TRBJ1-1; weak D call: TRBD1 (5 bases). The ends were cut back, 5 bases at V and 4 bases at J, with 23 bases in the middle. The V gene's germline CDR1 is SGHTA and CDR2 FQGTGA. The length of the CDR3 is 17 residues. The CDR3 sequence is CASSLLSSWGSGTEAFF. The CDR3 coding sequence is TGTGCCAGCAGCCTACTTTCATCCTGGGGGTCAGGCACTGAAGCTTTCTTT.

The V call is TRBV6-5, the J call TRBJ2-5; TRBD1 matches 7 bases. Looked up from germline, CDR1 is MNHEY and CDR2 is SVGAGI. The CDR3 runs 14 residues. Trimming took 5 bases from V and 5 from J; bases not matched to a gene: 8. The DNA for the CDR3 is TGTGCCAGCAGTAAGAACAGGGGACAGGAGACCCAGTACTTC. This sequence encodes CASSKNRGQETQYF.

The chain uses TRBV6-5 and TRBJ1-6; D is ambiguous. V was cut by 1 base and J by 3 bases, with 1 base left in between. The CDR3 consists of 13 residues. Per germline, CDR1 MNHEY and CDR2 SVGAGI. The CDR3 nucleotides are TGTGCCAGCAGTTACTACTATAATTCACCCCTCCACTTT. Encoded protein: CASSYYYNSPLHF.

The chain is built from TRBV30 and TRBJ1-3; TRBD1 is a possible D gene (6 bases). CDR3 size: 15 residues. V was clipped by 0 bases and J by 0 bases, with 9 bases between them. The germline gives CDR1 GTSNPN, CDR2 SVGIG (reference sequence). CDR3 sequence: CAWSVGRGSGNTIYF. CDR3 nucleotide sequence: TGTGCCTGGAGTGTTGGCAGGGGCTCTGGAAACACCATATATTTT.

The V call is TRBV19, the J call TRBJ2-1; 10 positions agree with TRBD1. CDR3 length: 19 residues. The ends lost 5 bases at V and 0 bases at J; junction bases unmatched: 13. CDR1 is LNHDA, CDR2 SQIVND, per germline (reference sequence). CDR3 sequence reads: CASSQGTGVWGSSYNEQFF. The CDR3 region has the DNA TGTGCCAGTAGTCAAGGGACAGGGGTGTGGGGTAGCTCCTACAATGAGCAGTTCTTC.

CDR3 amino acids: CAWNGRGLVNEKLFF. The CDR3 DNA sequence: TGTGCCTGGAATGGCAGGGGGCTTGTTAATGAAAAACTGTTTTTT. J is TRBJ1-4 and V is TRBV30; TRBD1 agrees at 8 bases. CDR1 and CDR2 from the germline V gene are GTSNPN and SVGIG (reference sequence). With 4 bases clipped from V and 4 bases from J, the junction kept 8 bases outside the gene matches. This CDR3 spans 15 amino acids.

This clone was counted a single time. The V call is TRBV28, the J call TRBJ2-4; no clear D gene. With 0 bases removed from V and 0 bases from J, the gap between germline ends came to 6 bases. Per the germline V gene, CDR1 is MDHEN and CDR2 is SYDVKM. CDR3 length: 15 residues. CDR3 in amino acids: CASSLWGLAKNIQYF. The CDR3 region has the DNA TGTGCCAGCAGTTTATGGGGATTAGCCAAAAACATTCAGTACTTC. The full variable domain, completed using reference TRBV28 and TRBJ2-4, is DVKVTQSSRYLVKRTGEKVFLECVQDMDHENMFWYRQDPGLGLRLIYFSYDVKMKEKGDIPEGYSVSREKKERFSLILESASTNQTSMYLCASSLWGLAKNIQYFGAGTRLSVL.

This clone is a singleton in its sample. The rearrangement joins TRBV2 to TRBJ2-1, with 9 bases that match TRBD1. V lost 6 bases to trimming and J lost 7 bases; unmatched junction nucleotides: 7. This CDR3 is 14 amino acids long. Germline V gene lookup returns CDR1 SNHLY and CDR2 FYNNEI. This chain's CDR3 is CASRIRDRENEQFF. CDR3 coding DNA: TGTGCCAGCAGAATCCGGGACAGGGAAAATGAGCAGTTCTTC.

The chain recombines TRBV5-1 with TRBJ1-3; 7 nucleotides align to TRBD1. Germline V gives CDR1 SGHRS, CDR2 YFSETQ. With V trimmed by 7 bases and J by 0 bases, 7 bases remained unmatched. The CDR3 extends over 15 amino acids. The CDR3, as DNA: TGCGCCAGCGGGACAGACCCGAGCTCTGGAAACACCATATATTTT. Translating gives CASGTDPSSGNTIYF.

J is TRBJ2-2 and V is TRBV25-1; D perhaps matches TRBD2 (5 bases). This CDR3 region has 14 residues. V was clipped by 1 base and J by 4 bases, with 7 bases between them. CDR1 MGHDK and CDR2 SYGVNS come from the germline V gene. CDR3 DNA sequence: TGTGCCAGCAGTGAATCAAGCGGCACCGGGGAGCTGTTTTTT. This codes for CASSESSGTGELFF.

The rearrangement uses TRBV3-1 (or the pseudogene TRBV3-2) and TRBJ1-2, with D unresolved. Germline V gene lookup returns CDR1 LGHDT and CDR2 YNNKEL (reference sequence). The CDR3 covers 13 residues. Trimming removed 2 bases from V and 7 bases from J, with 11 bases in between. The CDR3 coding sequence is TGTGCCAGCAGCCAACTAACAGAGGGTGGCTACACCTTC. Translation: CASSQLTEGGYTF.

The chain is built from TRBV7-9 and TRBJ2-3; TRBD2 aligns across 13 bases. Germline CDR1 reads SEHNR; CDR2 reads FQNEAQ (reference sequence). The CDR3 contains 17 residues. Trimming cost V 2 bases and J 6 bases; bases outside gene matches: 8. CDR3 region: CASSLRTSGGARDTQYF. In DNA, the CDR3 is TGTGCCAGCAGCTTAAGAACTAGCGGGGGGGCGAGGGATACGCAGTATTTT. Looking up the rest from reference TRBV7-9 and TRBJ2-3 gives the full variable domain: DTGVSQNPRHKITKRGQNVTFRCDPISEHNRLYWYRQTLGQGPEFLTYFQNEAQLEKSRLLSDRFSAERPKGSFSTLEIQRTEQGDSAMYLCASSLRTSGGARDTQYFGPGTRLTVL.

CDR3 sequence: CATSDYGTSGSYEQFF. The CDR3 DNA follows: TGTGCCACCAGTGATTACGGGACTAGCGGGAGCTATGAGCAGTTCTTC. V usage is TRBV24-1 and J usage is TRBJ2-1; 14 bases align to TRBD2. V trimming: 2 bases; J trimming: 8 bases; junction bases outside the gene matches: 4. The CDR3 totals 16 residues. Germline assignment: CDR1 KGHDR and CDR2 SFDVKD.

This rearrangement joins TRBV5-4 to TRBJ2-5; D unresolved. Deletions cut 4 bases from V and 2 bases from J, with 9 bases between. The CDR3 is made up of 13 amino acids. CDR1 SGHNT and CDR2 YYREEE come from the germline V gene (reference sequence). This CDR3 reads CASSVDTQETQYF. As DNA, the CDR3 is TGTGCCAGCAGCGTTGACACTCAAGAGACCCAGTACTTC.

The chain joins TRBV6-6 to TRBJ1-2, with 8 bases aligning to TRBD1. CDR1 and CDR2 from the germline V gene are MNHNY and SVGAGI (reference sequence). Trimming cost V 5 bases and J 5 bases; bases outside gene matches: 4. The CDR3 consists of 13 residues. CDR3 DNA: TGTGCCAGCAGTGAGGGGACAGGTTATGGCTACACCTTC. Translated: CASSEGTGYGYTF.

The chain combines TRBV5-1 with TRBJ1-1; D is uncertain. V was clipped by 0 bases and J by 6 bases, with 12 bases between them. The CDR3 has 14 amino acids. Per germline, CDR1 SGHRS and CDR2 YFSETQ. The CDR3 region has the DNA TGCGCCAGCAGCTTGGTTTTAGGGAAATCTGAAGCTTTCTTT. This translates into CASSLVLGKSEAFF.

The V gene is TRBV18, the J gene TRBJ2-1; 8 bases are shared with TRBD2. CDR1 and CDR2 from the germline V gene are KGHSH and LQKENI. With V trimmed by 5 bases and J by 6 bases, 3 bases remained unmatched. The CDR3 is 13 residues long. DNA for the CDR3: TGTGCCAGCTCATCCGGACTAGCCAATGAGCAGTTCTTC. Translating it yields CASSSGLANEQFF.

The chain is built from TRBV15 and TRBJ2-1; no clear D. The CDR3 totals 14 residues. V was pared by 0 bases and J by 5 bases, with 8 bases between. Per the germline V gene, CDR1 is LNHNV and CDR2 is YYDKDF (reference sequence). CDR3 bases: TGTGCCACCAGCAGAGATTCGGCAGACAATGAGCAGTTCTTC. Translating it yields CATSRDSADNEQFF.

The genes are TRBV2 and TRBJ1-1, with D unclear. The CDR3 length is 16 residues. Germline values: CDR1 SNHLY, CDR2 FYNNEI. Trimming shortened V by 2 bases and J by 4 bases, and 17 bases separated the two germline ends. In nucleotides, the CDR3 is TGTGCCAGCAGTGAACGGCGAACCCAAGTGTTCACTGAAGCTTTCTTT. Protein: CASSERRTQVFTEAFF.

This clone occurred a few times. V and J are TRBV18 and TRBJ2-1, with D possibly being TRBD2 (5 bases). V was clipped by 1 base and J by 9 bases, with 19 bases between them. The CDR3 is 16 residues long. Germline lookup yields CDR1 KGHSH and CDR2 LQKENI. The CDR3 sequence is CASSPLPGSKGPEQFF. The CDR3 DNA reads TGTGCCAGCTCACCACTTCCGGGATCCAAAGGGCCTGAGCAGTTCTTC. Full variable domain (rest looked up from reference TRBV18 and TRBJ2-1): NAGVMQNPRHLVRRRGQEARLRCSPMKGHSHVYWYRQLPEEGLKFMVYLQKENIIDESGMPKERFSAEFPKEGPSILRIQQVVRGDSAAYFCASSPLPGSKGPEQFFGPGTRLTVL.

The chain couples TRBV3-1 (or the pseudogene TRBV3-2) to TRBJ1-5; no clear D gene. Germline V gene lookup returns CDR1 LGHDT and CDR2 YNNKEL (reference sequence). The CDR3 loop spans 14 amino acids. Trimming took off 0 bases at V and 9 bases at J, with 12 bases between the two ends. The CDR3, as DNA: TGTGCCAGCAGCCAAGATACCCGGTTAGGGCCCCAGCATTTT. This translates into CASSQDTRLGPQHF.

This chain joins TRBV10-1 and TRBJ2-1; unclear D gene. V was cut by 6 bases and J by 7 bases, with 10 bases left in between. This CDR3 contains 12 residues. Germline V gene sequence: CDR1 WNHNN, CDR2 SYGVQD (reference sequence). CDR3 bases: TGCGCCAGCAGACCCACTACAAATGAGCAGTTCTTC. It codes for CASRPTTNEQFF.

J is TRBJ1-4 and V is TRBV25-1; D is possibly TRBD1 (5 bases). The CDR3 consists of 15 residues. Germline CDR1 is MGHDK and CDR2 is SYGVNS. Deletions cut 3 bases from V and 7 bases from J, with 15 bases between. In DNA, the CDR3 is TGTGCCAGCAGTGAGCGCGGAGTAGGGGCTGAAAAACTGTTTTTT. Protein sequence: CASSERGVGAEKLFF.

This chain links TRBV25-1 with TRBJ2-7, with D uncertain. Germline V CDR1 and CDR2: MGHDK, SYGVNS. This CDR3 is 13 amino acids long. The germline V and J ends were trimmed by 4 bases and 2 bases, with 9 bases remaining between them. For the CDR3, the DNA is TGTGCCAGCAGTGCGGGCTTAGCCTACGAGCAGTACTTC. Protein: CASSAGLAYEQYF.

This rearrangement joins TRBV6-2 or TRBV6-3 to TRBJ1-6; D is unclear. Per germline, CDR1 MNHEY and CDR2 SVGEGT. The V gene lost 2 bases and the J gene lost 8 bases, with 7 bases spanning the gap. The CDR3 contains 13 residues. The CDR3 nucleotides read TGTGCCAGCAGTTACGGTAGGGATTCACCCCTCCACTTT. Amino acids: CASSYGRDSPLHF.

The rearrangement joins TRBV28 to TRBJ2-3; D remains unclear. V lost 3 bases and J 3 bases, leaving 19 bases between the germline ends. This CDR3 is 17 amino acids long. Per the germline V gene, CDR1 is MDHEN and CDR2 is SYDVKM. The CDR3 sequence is CASSFPQYSANTDTQYF. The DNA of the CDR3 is TGTGCCAGCAGTTTTCCCCAATACAGTGCTAATACAGATACGCAGTATTTT. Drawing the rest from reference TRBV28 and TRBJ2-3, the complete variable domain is DVKVTQSSRYLVKRTGEKVFLECVQDMDHENMFWYRQDPGLGLRLIYFSYDVKMKEKGDIPEGYSVSREKKERFSLILESASTNQTSMYLCASSFPQYSANTDTQYFGPGTRLTVL.

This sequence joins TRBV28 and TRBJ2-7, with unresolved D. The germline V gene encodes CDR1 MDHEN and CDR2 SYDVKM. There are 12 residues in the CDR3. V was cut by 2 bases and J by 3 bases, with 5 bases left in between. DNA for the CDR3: TGTGCCAGCAGTTTACTCTACTACGAGCAGTACTTC. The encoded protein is CASSLLYYEQYF. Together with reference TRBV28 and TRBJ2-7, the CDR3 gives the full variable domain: DVKVTQSSRYLVKRTGEKVFLECVQDMDHENMFWYRQDPGLGLRLIYFSYDVKMKEKGDIPEGYSVSREKKERFSLILESASTNQTSMYLCASSLLYYEQYFGPGTRLTVT.